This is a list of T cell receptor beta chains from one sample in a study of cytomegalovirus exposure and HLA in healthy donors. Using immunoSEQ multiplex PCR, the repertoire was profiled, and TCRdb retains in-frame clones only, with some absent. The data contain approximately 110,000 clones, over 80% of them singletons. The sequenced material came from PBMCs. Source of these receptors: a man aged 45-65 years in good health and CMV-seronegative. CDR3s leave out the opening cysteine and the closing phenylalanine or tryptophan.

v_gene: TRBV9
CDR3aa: ASSVTESFGNTIY

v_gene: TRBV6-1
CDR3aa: ASSDTTGGYEQY

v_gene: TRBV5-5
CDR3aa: ASNLAGSTDTQY

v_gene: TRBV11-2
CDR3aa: ASSRTGGTSGANVLT

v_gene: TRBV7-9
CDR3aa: ASSLNRDRGYGYT

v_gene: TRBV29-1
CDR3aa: SVEEQGNYGYT

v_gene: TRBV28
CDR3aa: ASREDGLYGYT

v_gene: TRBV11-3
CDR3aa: ASSLTSRSRAQY

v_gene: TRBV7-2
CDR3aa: ASSLALAGGEQY

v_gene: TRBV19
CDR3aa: ASKGRDNNQPQH

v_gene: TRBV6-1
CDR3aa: ASSIGDREKETQY

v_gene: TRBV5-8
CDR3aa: ASSFGQGINQPQH

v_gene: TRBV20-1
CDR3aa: SAEGDGEAF

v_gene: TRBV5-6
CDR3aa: ASSLGRDTNEKLF

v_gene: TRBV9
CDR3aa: ASSPLSEGTDTQY

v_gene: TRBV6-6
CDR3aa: ASSPSTGYSNQPQH

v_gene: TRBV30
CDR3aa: AWSVRGQGVSGYT

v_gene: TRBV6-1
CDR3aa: AIRYGTVNQPQH

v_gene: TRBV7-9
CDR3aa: ASSPRLEAGGANVLT

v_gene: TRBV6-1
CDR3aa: ASSDGQPYSGNTIY

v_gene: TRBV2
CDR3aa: ASSSGVSNQPQH

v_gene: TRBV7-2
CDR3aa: ASSLAGTGAYEQY

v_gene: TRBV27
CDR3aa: ASSFLSGTSYNEQF

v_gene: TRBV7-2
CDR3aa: ASSADRNTEAF

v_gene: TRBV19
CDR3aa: ASSTGTYNSPLH

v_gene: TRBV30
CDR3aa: AWSVIGGHGYT

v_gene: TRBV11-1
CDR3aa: ASSLWGQGFYEQY

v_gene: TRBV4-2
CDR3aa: ASRVVESQETQY

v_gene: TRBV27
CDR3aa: ASSLEGANTEAF

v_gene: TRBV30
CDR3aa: AWSAGRGWHGYT

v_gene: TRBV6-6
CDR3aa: ASSLIEGAGEAF

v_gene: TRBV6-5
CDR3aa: ASSSGQYAEKLF

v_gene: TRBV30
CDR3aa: AKTGGHYGYT

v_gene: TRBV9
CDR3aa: ASSVQANTEAF

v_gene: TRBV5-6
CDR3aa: ASSFPLSFYGYT

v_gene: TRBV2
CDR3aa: ASSEQAGGNQPQH

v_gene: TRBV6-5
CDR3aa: ASSLQGAPKETQY

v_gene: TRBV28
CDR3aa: ASTGRGFYEQY

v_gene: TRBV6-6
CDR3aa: ASSQITGTHYGYT

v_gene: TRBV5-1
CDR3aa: ASSLAPHERRRNEQF

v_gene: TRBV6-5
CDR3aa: ASSTPDGQREQY

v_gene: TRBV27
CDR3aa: ASSLGPSGSHEQY

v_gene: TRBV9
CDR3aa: ASSVEGLAGKQF

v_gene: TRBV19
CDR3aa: ASSFLLSDTQY

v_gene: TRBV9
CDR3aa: ASSVGRLGYT

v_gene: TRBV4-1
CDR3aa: ASSQLGQATYEQY

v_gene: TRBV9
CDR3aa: ASSVTAVSYNEQF

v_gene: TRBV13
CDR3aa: ASSWVGGTEAF

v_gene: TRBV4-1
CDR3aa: ASSQEPSGGATDTQY